The T cell receptor beta chain under discussion was sequenced for a study of T-cell reconstitution after alpha-beta-depleted transplantation in children. Study-wide findings and caveats: TCRbeta diversity was high at day 60 in some patients (a result of surviving recipient T cells and thymic progenitors). Alpha-beta T cells about two months after transplant reportedly derived from several hundred expanded graft clones. Among T cells one year after transplant, newly produced cells accounted for most counts and diversity.

Using unique molecular identifiers, the investigators prepared the TCRbeta library. From the PCR reads, TCRdb called clonotypes with MiXCR, one entry per CDR3 protein. Of approximately 240,000 distinct CDR3 sequences listed, about a tenth were seen once; the top ten hold under 30%. This clonotype showed up many times. As yet, its antigen is unknown. The germline CDR1 and CDR2 sequences are DFQATT and SNEGSKA (reference sequence). Trimming stripped 1 base from V and 0 bases from J, with 7 bases between. This CDR3 region has 14 residues. The specimen was PBMCs, collected before TCRalphabeta/CD19-depleted stem cell transplant. The receptor was derived from a child younger than two with acute myeloid leukemia, due to receive a stem cell transplant. This chain connects TRBV20-1 to TRBJ2-4; no definite D call. CDR3: CSARVPGAKNIQYF. The CDR3 DNA reads TGCAGTGCTAGAGTTCCCGGAGCCAAAAACATTCAGTACTTC.